A selection of T cell receptor beta chains follows, all from one sample in a study of blood T cell repertoires in COVID-19. Produced via immunoSEQ multiplex PCR; TCRdb's table is partial and in-frame only. The profile shows 210,000 or so clones, approximately 80% of them singletons. The sequenced material came from PBMCs or T cells enriched from blood (not recorded which). These receptors all come from a man younger than 40 with acute COVID-19. Each CDR3 is given with its conserved first and last residue. A D gene is named only where the DNA matches it firmly. Expanded clones get a size class; other rows say once, few or many, or leave the size out.

d_call: TRBD2; j_call: TRBJ2-5; v_call: TRBV27; clone_size: once; cdr3_nt: TGTGCCACCAGGACTAGCGGGCCCCGGGAGACCCAGTACTTC; cdr3_aa: CATRTSGPRETQYF
d_call: TRBD1; j_call: TRBJ1-5; v_call: TRBV6-5; clone_size: few; cdr3_nt: TGTGCCAGCATTACAGGGGCAGGGCCCCAGCATTTT; cdr3_aa: CASITGAGPQHF
d_call: -; j_call: TRBJ2-2; v_call: TRBV7-6; clone_size: once; cdr3_nt: TGTGCCAGCAGCGAACTAACGTTCGCGGCCGGGGAGCTGTTTTTT; cdr3_aa: CASSELTFAAGELFF
d_call: TRBD2; j_call: TRBJ2-1; v_call: TRBV13; clone_size: -; cdr3_nt: TGTGCCAGCAGCCCTGTCGCCGGGGGGGCCACAAATGAGCAGTTCTTC; cdr3_aa: CASSPVAGGATNEQFF
d_call: TRBD1; j_call: TRBJ1-1; v_call: TRBV29-1; clone_size: -; cdr3_nt: TGCAGCACCGCCCCGCCGGACAGGGGGAATACTGAAGCTTTCTTT; cdr3_aa: CSTAPPDRGNTEAFF
d_call: TRBD1; j_call: TRBJ1-4; v_call: TRBV28; clone_size: once; cdr3_nt: TGTGCCAGCAGCCCTCAAACCTTGTCCGGGACAGGGAGCGAAAAACTGTTTTTT; cdr3_aa: CASSPQTLSGTGSEKLFF
d_call: TRBD2; j_call: TRBJ2-5; v_call: TRBV6-5; clone_size: once; cdr3_nt: TGTGCCAGCAGACTACGGACTAGCGGGGAGACCCAGTACTTC; cdr3_aa: CASRLRTSGETQYF
d_call: -; j_call: TRBJ2-2; v_call: TRBV15; clone_size: -; cdr3_nt: TGTGCCACCAACCAACAGGGGAACACCGGGGAGCTGTTTTTT; cdr3_aa: CATNQQGNTGELFF
d_call: -; j_call: TRBJ1-1; v_call: TRBV6-5; clone_size: once; cdr3_nt: TGTGCCAGCAGTTACTCGACGGGGACTGAAGCTTTCTTT; cdr3_aa: CASSYSTGTEAFF
d_call: TRBD2; j_call: TRBJ2-5; v_call: TRBV5-1; clone_size: -; cdr3_nt: TGCGCCAGCATCCGGACTAGCGGGGGGGCCGGGGAGACCCAGTACTTC; cdr3_aa: CASIRTSGGAGETQYF
d_call: -; j_call: TRBJ2-3; v_call: TRBV7-9; clone_size: -; cdr3_nt: TGTGCCAGCAGCTTAGCGGCCACAGATACGCAGTATTTT; cdr3_aa: CASSLAATDTQYF
d_call: TRBD1; j_call: TRBJ1-2; v_call: TRBV18; clone_size: -; cdr3_nt: TGTGCCAGCTCACCACGACAGGGAGATGGCTACACCTTC; cdr3_aa: CASSPRQGDGYTF
d_call: -; j_call: TRBJ1-1; v_call: TRBV10-3; clone_size: -; cdr3_nt: TGTGCCATCAGTGAAACGGGATACACTGAAGCTTTCTTT; cdr3_aa: CAISETGYTEAFF
d_call: -; j_call: TRBJ2-7; v_call: TRBV27; clone_size: -; cdr3_nt: TGTGCCAGCAGGCTGCGATACCTTGGAGACTACGAGCAGTACTTC; cdr3_aa: CASRLRYLGDYEQYF
d_call: -; j_call: TRBJ2-7; v_call: TRBV6-5; clone_size: -; cdr3_nt: TGTGCCAGCAGTTACTCCGGCAGACTTAGCTCCTACGAGCAGTACTTC; cdr3_aa: CASSYSGRLSSYEQYF
d_call: TRBD2; j_call: TRBJ2-3; v_call: TRBV3-1/TRBV3-2; clone_size: -; cdr3_nt: TGTGCCAGCAGCCAACGTAGTCCGGGGGGAGATACGCAGTATTTT; cdr3_aa: CASSQRSPGGDTQYF
d_call: TRBD1; j_call: TRBJ2-5; v_call: TRBV9; clone_size: few; cdr3_nt: TGTGCCAGCAGCGTAGCCGGACAGGTTCAAGAGACCCAGTACTTC; cdr3_aa: CASSVAGQVQETQYF
d_call: -; j_call: TRBJ1-3; v_call: TRBV27; clone_size: -; cdr3_nt: TGTGCCAGCAGTTTATCCGGCGGCCCCTCACGGAGCACCATATATTTT; cdr3_aa: CASSLSGGPSRSTIYF
d_call: TRBD1; j_call: TRBJ1-5; v_call: TRBV2; clone_size: -; cdr3_nt: TGTGCCAGCAGACGGACAGGGGATCAGCCCCAGCATTTT; cdr3_aa: CASRRTGDQPQHF
d_call: TRBD1; j_call: TRBJ1-6; v_call: TRBV5-1; clone_size: -; cdr3_nt: TGCGCCAGCAGCCAGGGACAGGCGGAGTCACCCCTCCACTTT; cdr3_aa: CASSQGQAESPLHF
d_call: -; j_call: TRBJ1-1; v_call: TRBV29-1; clone_size: -; cdr3_nt: TGCAGCGTTGATAGGGGACACCTGAACACTGAAGCTTTCTTT; cdr3_aa: CSVDRGHLNTEAFF
d_call: -; j_call: TRBJ2-1; v_call: TRBV12-3/TRBV12-4; clone_size: -; cdr3_nt: TGTGCCAGCAGTTTCCCGAAGGGGATGGAGCAGTTCTTC; cdr3_aa: CASSFPKGMEQFF
d_call: TRBD2; j_call: TRBJ2-7; v_call: TRBV6-5; clone_size: -; cdr3_nt: TGTGCCAGCACCCCGGGACTAGGGGGCGAGCAGTACTTC; cdr3_aa: CASTPGLGGEQYF
d_call: TRBD2; j_call: TRBJ2-3; v_call: TRBV2; clone_size: -; cdr3_nt: TGTGCCAGCAGTCAGCGGGGGGCTCCGACAGAAGTGACAGATACGCAGTATTTT; cdr3_aa: CASSQRGAPTEVTDTQYF
d_call: -; j_call: TRBJ2-5; v_call: TRBV6-2/TRBV6-3; clone_size: -; cdr3_nt: TGTGCCAGCAGTTATGGGGGCTGGGGGCAAGAGACCCAGTACTTC; cdr3_aa: CASSYGGWGQETQYF
d_call: -; j_call: TRBJ1-5; v_call: TRBV19; clone_size: few; cdr3_nt: TGTGCCAGTAGTATGCTCGGGGGGGTTCTTGGCAATCAGCCCCAGCATTTT; cdr3_aa: CASSMLGGVLGNQPQHF
d_call: -; j_call: TRBJ1-5; v_call: TRBV30; clone_size: -; cdr3_nt: TGTGCCTGGAGTGCAGGGGGCAATCAGCCCCAGCATTTT; cdr3_aa: CAWSAGGNQPQHF
d_call: -; j_call: TRBJ1-2; v_call: TRBV6-5; clone_size: once; cdr3_nt: TGTGCCAGCAGTTACTCTACAGGGCAAAATGGCTACACCTTC; cdr3_aa: CASSYSTGQNGYTF
d_call: -; j_call: TRBJ1-1; v_call: TRBV27; clone_size: many; cdr3_nt: TGTGCCAGCAGTCCTCGGGGGATCGTCACTGAAGCTTTCTTT; cdr3_aa: CASSPRGIVTEAFF
d_call: -; j_call: TRBJ2-2; v_call: TRBV18; clone_size: -; cdr3_nt: TGTGCCAGCTCACGGCAAAGTAACACCGGGGAGCTGTTTTTT; cdr3_aa: CASSRQSNTGELFF
d_call: TRBD1; j_call: TRBJ2-7; v_call: TRBV14; clone_size: few; cdr3_nt: TGTGCCAGCAGCCATGTCGCACGGGGACAGAGCTACGAGCAGTACTTC; cdr3_aa: CASSHVARGQSYEQYF
d_call: -; j_call: TRBJ1-1; v_call: TRBV3-1/TRBV3-2; clone_size: -; cdr3_nt: TGTGCCAGCAGCCAAGAAAAGCGAAACACAGGTAGAAAAGCTTTCTTT; cdr3_aa: CASSQEKRNTGRKAFF
d_call: TRBD1; j_call: TRBJ2-7; v_call: TRBV6-5; clone_size: -; cdr3_nt: TGTGCCAGCGGACCGGACAGGGCCTCCTACGAGCAGTACTTC; cdr3_aa: CASGPDRASYEQYF
d_call: TRBD2; j_call: TRBJ2-5; v_call: TRBV7-2; clone_size: few; cdr3_nt: TGTGCCAGCAGCTTATTAGCGGGGGTTCAAGAGACCCAGTACTTC; cdr3_aa: CASSLLAGVQETQYF
d_call: -; j_call: TRBJ2-7; v_call: TRBV3-1/TRBV3-2; clone_size: -; cdr3_nt: TGTGCCAGCGCTTCAAGGACTTCTAACTACGAGCAGTACTTC; cdr3_aa: CASASRTSNYEQYF
d_call: TRBD1; j_call: TRBJ1-4; v_call: TRBV6-2/TRBV6-3; clone_size: -; cdr3_nt: TGTGCCAGCAGCCCGGGACAGTTGAATGAAAAACTGTTTTTT; cdr3_aa: CASSPGQLNEKLFF
d_call: -; j_call: TRBJ1-1; v_call: TRBV6-1; clone_size: few; cdr3_nt: TGTGCCAGCAGTGAAGGTGGAGGGAGGACTGAAGCTTTCTTT; cdr3_aa: CASSEGGGRTEAFF
d_call: TRBD1; j_call: TRBJ1-1; v_call: TRBV6-4; clone_size: -; cdr3_nt: TGTGCCAGCAGGGGGACAGGGGACACTGAAGCTTTCTTT; cdr3_aa: CASRGTGDTEAFF
d_call: -; j_call: TRBJ2-2; v_call: TRBV12-3/TRBV12-4; clone_size: -; cdr3_nt: TGTGCCAGCAGTTTGCAAGGCGGGGGCCTGTTTTTT; cdr3_aa: CASSLQGGGLFF
d_call: TRBD1; j_call: TRBJ1-6; v_call: TRBV6-5; clone_size: -; cdr3_nt: TGTGCCAGCACCCCCTTGGGACAGGGAAACTCACCCCTCCACTTT; cdr3_aa: CASTPLGQGNSPLHF
d_call: -; j_call: TRBJ2-7; v_call: TRBV12-5; clone_size: few; cdr3_nt: TGTGCTAGTGGTTTGGACCGGGGGACCGAGCAGTACTTC; cdr3_aa: CASGLDRGTEQYF
d_call: TRBD2; j_call: TRBJ2-7; v_call: TRBV11-3; clone_size: once; cdr3_nt: TGTGCCAGCAGCTTAGGGACTAGCGGGGGGCCCTACGAGCAGTACTTC; cdr3_aa: CASSLGTSGGPYEQYF
d_call: -; j_call: TRBJ2-7; v_call: TRBV29-1; clone_size: -; cdr3_nt: TGCAGCGTTGAGAAGGGGGACGGCTCCTACGAGCAGTACTTC; cdr3_aa: CSVEKGDGSYEQYF
d_call: -; j_call: TRBJ1-3; v_call: TRBV12-5; clone_size: -; cdr3_nt: TGTGCTAGCGCGCTGGGGGGGAGCTCTGGAAACACCATATATTTT; cdr3_aa: CASALGGSSGNTIYF
d_call: TRBD2; j_call: TRBJ2-1; v_call: TRBV29-1; clone_size: -; cdr3_nt: TGCAGCGTTGGCCTAGCGGCAAATGAGCAGTTCTTC; cdr3_aa: CSVGLAANEQFF
d_call: TRBD1; j_call: TRBJ1-6; v_call: TRBV10-3; clone_size: -; cdr3_nt: TGTGCCATCGGCGAGAACAGGGGCTCACCCCTCCACTTT; cdr3_aa: CAIGENRGSPLHF
d_call: -; j_call: TRBJ1-1; v_call: TRBV10-3; clone_size: -; cdr3_nt: TGTGCCATCAGTGATTCGGGAGGCGCTGAAGCTTTCTTT; cdr3_aa: CAISDSGGAEAFF
d_call: -; j_call: TRBJ1-1; v_call: TRBV12-3/TRBV12-4; clone_size: -; cdr3_nt: TGTGCCAGCAGAACGGGGAGGAATACGGCTTTCTTT; cdr3_aa: CASRTGRNTAFF
d_call: TRBD1; j_call: TRBJ2-2; v_call: TRBV7-9; clone_size: -; cdr3_nt: TGTGCCAGCAGTACGGGCCAGGGGGCGGCCGGGGAGCTGTTTTTT; cdr3_aa: CASSTGQGAAGELFF
d_call: -; j_call: TRBJ1-1; v_call: TRBV7-6; clone_size: -; cdr3_nt: TGTGCCAGCAGCTTGACTCCGGGGGGGAACACTGAAGCTTTCTTT; cdr3_aa: CASSLTPGGNTEAFF
d_call: -; j_call: TRBJ1-2; v_call: TRBV6-1; clone_size: once; cdr3_nt: TGTGCCAGCAGTGAATACGGCTATGGCTACACCTTC; cdr3_aa: CASSEYGYGYTF
d_call: -; j_call: TRBJ1-2; v_call: TRBV30; clone_size: -; cdr3_nt: TGTGCCTGGAGTGCTCTAGGCTATGGCTACACCTTC; cdr3_aa: CAWSALGYGYTF
d_call: -; j_call: TRBJ1-5; v_call: TRBV9; clone_size: -; cdr3_nt: TGTGCCAGCAGCGAGACAGGTGCGGGTCCCCAGCATTTT; cdr3_aa: CASSETGAGPQHF